Listed here are 17 T cell receptor beta chains from one sample, sequenced in a study of blood T cell repertoires in COVID-19. The table came from immunoSEQ multiplex PCR; TCRdb's copy has only in-frame clones and leaves some out. The profile shows around 190,000 clones, roughly nine tenths of them singletons. Sequencing was done on a sample of peripheral blood. The receptors stem from a man in his 70s with active or convalescent COVID-19.

V gene TRBV6-2 or TRBV6-3 combines with J gene TRBJ2-2; TRBD2 might be the D (5 bases). Trimming pared 5 bases from V and 7 bases from J, leaving 11 bases between. Germline V lookup: CDR1 MNHEY, CDR2 SVGEGT. The CDR3 totals 13 residues. CDR3 protein: CASSDFRGGELFF. In DNA form, the CDR3 reads TGTGCCAGCAGTGACTTCCGGGGCGGGGAGCTGTTTTTT.

The table lists this clone with a count of one. The chain carries TRBV28 and TRBJ2-3; no definite D call. CDR1 is MDHEN and CDR2 is SYDVKM in the germline V gene. The CDR3 loop spans 15 amino acids. V lost 5 bases and J 3 bases, leaving 15 bases between the germline ends. The CDR3 nucleotides are TGTGCCAGCAGTGAAGACACCCTTTCTACAGATACGCAGTATTTT. Protein: CASSEDTLSTDTQYF.

This rearrangement joins TRBV5-5 to TRBJ2-7; tentatively, D is TRBD2 (6 bases). Germline V gives CDR1 SGHKS, CDR2 YYEKEE (reference sequence). V lost 4 bases and J 2 bases, leaving 16 bases between the germline ends. This CDR3 has 15 residues. CDR3 protein: CASSVRAREAYEQYF. CDR3 DNA sequence: TGTGCCAGCAGCGTCCGGGCGAGGGAGGCCTACGAGCAGTACTTC.

The rearrangement links TRBV18 to TRBJ2-6, with D perhaps TRBD1 (6 bases). Germline V gene data show CDR1 as KGHSH and CDR2 as LQKENI. The CDR3 is 19 residues long. The V end lost 3 bases, the J end lost 0 bases, and 18 bases lay between the germline ends. The CDR3 region is CASSPTGKNPSSGANVLTF. The CDR3 DNA is TGTGCCAGCTCACCTACAGGGAAGAATCCGAGCTCTGGGGCCAACGTCCTGACTTTC.

This clone was recorded a few times. The rearrangement joins TRBV18 to TRBJ1-1, with D possibly being TRBD1 (5 bases). The CDR3 is 15 residues long. V lost 1 base and J lost 2, with 11 bases in between. Germline CDR1 is KGHSH and CDR2 is LQKENI. For the CDR3, the DNA is TGTGCCAGCTCACCACAGAACGGGGGTAACACTGAAGCTTTCTTT. It codes for CASSPQNGGNTEAFF.

V usage is TRBV5-1 and J usage is TRBJ1-2, with D perhaps matching TRBD1 (5 bases). In germline, CDR1 is SGHRS, CDR2 YFSETQ. The CDR3 runs to 14 residues. Trimming pared 0 bases from V and 2 bases from J, leaving 8 bases between. For the CDR3, the DNA is TGCGCCAGCAGCTTGGCTCGGGGGAACTATGGCTACACCTTC. This encodes CASSLARGNYGYTF.

The genes are TRBV3-1 (or the pseudogene TRBV3-2) and TRBJ2-7; 9 bases fit TRBD1. The CDR3 has 14 amino acids. Germline V lookup: CDR1 LGHDT, CDR2 YNNKEL (reference sequence). The junction had 7 bases not matched to a gene; V was cut back by 4 bases and J by 6 bases. This CDR3 reads CASSPDRGIREQYF. DNA of the CDR3: TGTGCCAGCAGCCCGGACAGGGGAATCCGCGAGCAGTACTTC.

The V gene is TRBV15, the J gene TRBJ1-5; D unclear. V dropped 8 bases and J dropped 11 bases, with 16 bases sitting between them. Germline loops: CDR1 LNHNV, CDR2 YYDKDF (reference sequence). CDR3 length: 12 amino acids. The CDR3 sequence is CATSSPGNAQHF. CDR3 DNA: TGTGCCACCTCGTCCCCGGGGAATGCCCAGCATTTT.

This clone was found once. This chain's CDR3 is CASRPGTDYGYTF. CDR3 DNA sequence: TGCGCCAGCAGGCCCGGGACAGACTATGGCTACACCTTC. This rearrangement joins TRBV10-2 to TRBJ1-2; 7 bases line up with TRBD1. The CDR3 spans 13 residues. V was pared by 6 bases and J by 3 bases, with 4 bases of the junction left unmatched. Germline CDR1 WSHSY, CDR2 SAAADI.

The J gene is TRBJ2-7, the V gene TRBV7-6; 8 bases are a match to TRBD1. CDR1 and CDR2 from the germline V gene are SGHVS and FNYEAQ. The CDR3 totals 16 residues. V lost 0 bases and J lost 1; bases outside the gene matches: 5. CDR3 sequence reads: CASSLATGTGSYEQYF. In DNA, the CDR3 is TGTGCCAGCAGCTTAGCAACCGGGACAGGTTCCTACGAGCAGTACTTC.

This clone has just one count. V gene TRBV2 combines with J gene TRBJ1-6; maybe TRBD1 (6 bases). This CDR3 is 14 amino acids long. Trimming left V 3 bases short and J 8 bases short, with 11 bases between. Germline V CDR1 and CDR2: SNHLY, FYNNEI. The DNA for the CDR3 is TGTGCCAGCAGTGAGCTGGGGGCGGATTCACCCCTCCACTTT. Translated, it gives CASSELGADSPLHF.

J is TRBJ1-1 and V is TRBV29-1; 7 positions match TRBD1. Per the germline V gene, CDR1 is SQVTM and CDR2 is ANQGSEA. J was trimmed by 0 bases and V by 6 bases; bases with no gene match: 4. This CDR3 is 13 amino acids long. In DNA form, the CDR3 reads TGCAGCGTGGCGACAGGGATGAACACTGAAGCTTTCTTT. Protein product: CSVATGMNTEAFF.

This sequence joins TRBV27 and TRBJ2-4; the D gene is possibly TRBD1 (6 bases). Trimming stripped 6 bases from V and 8 bases from J, with 14 bases between. CDR3 length equals 13 residues. In germline, CDR1 is MNHEY, CDR2 SMNVEV (reference sequence). The chain's CDR3 is CASRRRGMDIQYF. The CDR3 nucleotides are TGTGCCAGCAGACGAAGGGGGATGGACATTCAGTACTTC.

The rearrangement joins TRBV15 to TRBJ1-2; D gene unclear. V was cut by 0 bases and J by 2 bases, with 19 bases left in between. Germline V gene data show CDR1 as LNHNV and CDR2 as YYDKDF (reference sequence). CDR3 length equals 18 residues. CDR3 bases: TGTGCCACCAGCAGAGATATACGGTATCTTTCCCTAAACTATGGCTACACCTTC. This sequence encodes CATSRDIRYLSLNYGYTF.

V is TRBV7-2 and J is TRBJ2-1, with TRBD1 as a possible D gene (6 bases). Germline CDR1 and CDR2: SGHTA and FQGNSA. The CDR3 is 16 amino acids. Deletions cut 4 bases from V and 3 bases from J, with 16 bases between. CDR3 coding DNA: TGTGCCAGCAGCTCCCAAGGGGGAGCAAGCTACAATGAGCAGTTCTTC. This gives the protein CASSSQGGASYNEQFF.

This clone showed up just a few times. The rearrangement links TRBV29-1 to TRBJ2-2; 9 bases align to TRBD1. The V segment lost 4 bases and the J segment 3 bases; nucleotides outside the gene matches: 6. This CDR3 region has 15 residues. From germline, CDR1 is SQVTM and CDR2 ANQGSEA. CDR3 sequence reads: CSVAVDRGDTGELFF. In DNA, the CDR3 is TGCAGCGTTGCGGTGGACAGGGGCGACACCGGGGAGCTGTTTTTT.

V is TRBV5-1 and J is TRBJ2-1; no reliable D call. CDR1 is SGHRS, CDR2 YFSETQ, per germline. Trimming cost V 1 base and J 6 bases, with 14 bases left between them. This CDR3 region has 15 residues. CDR3 nucleotides: TGCGCCAGCAGCTTGTTTCTGACACCCATCAATGAGCAGTTCTTC. Protein product: CASSLFLTPINEQFF.